Below are 24 T cell receptor beta chains sequenced from a single sample in a study of cytomegalovirus exposure and HLA in healthy donors. PCR primers comprised 60 Vbeta and 13 Jbeta primers. Produced via immunoSEQ multiplex PCR; TCRdb's table is partial and in-frame only. Among 60,000 to 90,000 clones listed, about 67% were seen once. The sequencing sample was made of PBMCs. The receptors come from a man in his forties in good health and CMV-seropositive.

The chain employs TRBV29-1 and TRBJ1-5; D possibly corresponds to TRBD1 (5 bases). CDR3 length equals 14 residues. Germline CDR1 reads SQVTM; CDR2 reads ANQGSEA. V lost 4 bases to trimming and J lost 2 bases, with 12 bases between them. The CDR3 DNA reads as TGCAGCGTTGCGGGGGGTACGGGCAATCAGCCCCAGCATTTT. It translates to CSVAGGTGNQPQHF.

The chain employs TRBV30 and TRBJ2-3; D is unresolved. V lost 0 bases, J lost 4 bases, and 5 bases lay in between. CDR1 is GTSNPN and CDR2 is SVGIG in the germline V gene (reference sequence). This CDR3 is built from 12 residues. The CDR3 nucleotides read TGTGCCTGGAGTGTCGGTTCAGATACGCAGTATTTT. Translation: CAWSVGSDTQYF.

This chain uses TRBV5-1 with TRBJ2-1, with TRBD2 matching 11 bases. Germline CDR1 reads SGHRS; CDR2 reads YFSETQ. The trim removed 0 bases at V and 9 bases at J, leaving 2 bases unmatched. This CDR3 region has 14 residues. The CDR3 sequence is CASSLELAGVEQFF. The CDR3 DNA reads as TGCGCCAGCAGCTTGGAACTAGCGGGAGTTGAGCAGTTCTTC.

This chain joins TRBV27 and TRBJ2-3; maybe TRBD1 (6 bases). Trimming shortened V by 3 bases and J by 8 bases, and 9 bases separated the two germline ends. This CDR3 has 12 residues. Germline V gene sequence: CDR1 MNHEY, CDR2 SMNVEV (reference sequence). CDR3 DNA sequence: TGTGCCAGCAGTTTCAGGGGTAGTACGCAGTATTTT. Translation gives CASSFRGSTQYF.

The chain links TRBV6-1 to TRBJ1-1; D not resolved. V lost 3 bases to trimming and J lost 9 bases, with 14 bases between them. The germline V gene has CDR1 MNHNS and CDR2 SASEGT. The CDR3 consists of 13 residues. For the CDR3, the DNA is TGTGCCAGCAGTGATTATCGAGGGTCCCAAGCTTTCTTT. It yields the protein CASSDYRGSQAFF.

The V gene is TRBV29-1, the J gene TRBJ2-6, with 9 bases aligning to TRBD1. V shed 6 bases and J 4 bases; nucleotides not matched to a gene: 16. CDR3 length: 18 amino acids. Germline assignment: CDR1 SQVTM and CDR2 ANQGSEA. The CDR3 loop is CSVVMTGQGHSGANVLTF. For the CDR3, the DNA is TGCAGCGTCGTAATGACGGGACAGGGTCACTCCGGGGCCAACGTCCTGACTTTC. Drawing the rest from reference TRBV29-1 and TRBJ2-6, the complete variable domain is SAVISQKPSRDICQRGTSLTIQCQVDSQVTMMFWYRQQPGQSLTLIATANQGSEATYESGFVIDKFPISRPNLTFSTLTVSNMSPEDSSIYLCSVVMTGQGHSGANVLTFGAGSRLTVL.

This rearrangement joins TRBV27 to TRBJ2-7, with D maybe TRBD1 (6 bases). Per the germline V gene, CDR1 is MNHEY and CDR2 is SMNVEV (reference sequence). V gave up 2 bases and J gave up 3 bases, with 14 bases separating them. CDR3 length: 15 amino acids. The CDR3 nucleotides are TGTGCCAGCAGTTTAAAGGGGACACTGATCTACGAGCAGTACTTC. This codes for CASSLKGTLIYEQYF.

The J gene is TRBJ2-5, the V gene TRBV30, with unresolved D. CDR3 length equals 11 residues. Looked up from germline, CDR1 is GTSNPN and CDR2 is SVGIG (reference sequence). V gave up 3 bases and J gave up 5 bases, with 7 bases separating them. CDR3: CAWSLVETQYF. The CDR3 DNA is TGTGCCTGGAGCCTAGTGGAGACCCAGTACTTC.

Only a few counts were recorded for this clone. The chain recombines TRBV18 with TRBJ1-3; D ambiguous. This CDR3 is built from 15 residues. Germline V gene lookup returns CDR1 KGHSH and CDR2 LQKENI. V lost 0 bases and J lost 0, with 6 bases in between. The CDR3 loop reads CASSPPGGSGNTIYF. CDR3 nucleotide sequence: TGTGCCAGCTCACCACCGGGAGGCTCTGGAAACACCATATATTTT.

This rearrangement joins TRBV11-3 to TRBJ2-7; 7 nucleotides line up with TRBD2. CDR3 size: 13 residues. Germline V CDR1 and CDR2: SGHNT, YENEEA. V trimming: 5 bases; J trimming: 4 bases; junction bases outside the gene matches: 5. CDR3 residues: CASSLGGEYEQYF. The CDR3 region has the DNA TGTGCCAGCAGCCTGGGAGGGGAGTACGAGCAGTACTTC.

This clone showed up just a few times. The chain recombines TRBV5-1 with TRBJ2-3; TRBD1 matches at 10 bases. Germline loops: CDR1 SGHRS, CDR2 YFSETQ. This CDR3 comprises 16 residues. Trimming at V came to 4 bases and at J to 0 bases, leaving 5 bases not matched to a gene. The CDR3 is CASSDGTGVSTDTQYF. CDR3 DNA sequence: TGCGCCAGCAGCGACGGGACAGGGGTTAGCACAGATACGCAGTATTTT.

This clone appeared a single time. The chain joins TRBV4-3 to TRBJ2-7, with 8 positions matching TRBD1. Germline V gives CDR1 LGHNA, CDR2 YSLEER. The junction had 8 bases not matched to a gene; V was cut back by 1 base and J by 3 bases. CDR3 length: 16 amino acids. The CDR3 nucleotides are TGCGCCAGCAGCCAAGGAACGGGGACAGGTGTCTACGAGCAGTACTTC. It specifies CASSQGTGTGVYEQYF.

This clone was picked up many times. The V and J genes are TRBV5-5 and TRBJ2-3, with unresolved D. CDR3 length: 13 residues. The V and J ends lost 7 bases and 3 bases respectively, with 12 bases between them. The germline V gene encodes CDR1 SGHKS and CDR2 YYEKEE (reference sequence). The CDR3 sequence is CASALLETDTQYF. The CDR3 DNA sequence: TGTGCCAGCGCGCTGTTGGAGACAGATACGCAGTATTTT.

This sequence joins TRBV2 and TRBJ1-5, with TRBD1 identical over 11 bases. J gave up 4 bases and V 8 bases, and 4 bases lay outside the gene matches. The CDR3 totals 14 residues. Germline values: CDR1 SNHLY, CDR2 FYNNEI. The CDR3 region has the DNA TGTGCCAGCCGGGGGACAGGGGGTAATCAGCCCCAGCATTTT. Residues: CASRGTGGNQPQHF. Using reference TRBV2 and TRBJ1-5 for the parts outside the CDR3, the full variable domain is EPEVTQTPSHQVTQMGQEVILRCVPISNHLYFYWYRQILGQKVEFLVSFYNNEISEKSEIFDDQFSVERPDGSNFTLKIRSTKLEDSAMYFCASRGTGGNQPQHFGDGTRLSIL.

J is TRBJ2-3 and V is TRBV29-1, with 8 bases that match TRBD1. V lost 3 bases and J lost 2; bases outside the gene matches: 4. CDR1 SQVTM and CDR2 ANQGSEA come from the germline V gene. There are 14 residues in the CDR3. CDR3 region: CSVDGTGDTDTQYF. CDR3 bases: TGCAGCGTTGACGGGACAGGCGACACAGATACGCAGTATTTT.

The chain uses TRBV27 and TRBJ1-1, with a tentative D call TRBD1 (6 bases). The V gene lost 2 bases and the J gene lost 1 base, with 8 bases spanning the gap. Germline values: CDR1 MNHEY, CDR2 SMNVEV (reference sequence). The CDR3 contains 14 residues. CDR3 region: CASSLGGANTEAFF. CDR3 nucleotides: TGTGCCAGCAGTTTAGGGGGCGCGAACACTGAAGCTTTCTTT.

The chain has TRBV28 and TRBJ2-5; D might be TRBD1 (6 bases). This CDR3 has 16 amino acids. The germline V and J ends were trimmed by 4 bases and 4 bases, with 19 bases remaining between them. Germline V gives CDR1 MDHEN, CDR2 SYDVKM. The CDR3, as DNA: TGTGCCAGCAGTTCCTCCTTACAGGGTTTCCCAGAGACCCAGTACTTC. Protein: CASSSSLQGFPETQYF.

The sample holds one count of this clone. This chain connects TRBV7-3 to TRBJ1-1, with no clear D. Germline CDR1 reads SGHTA; CDR2 reads FQGTGA. This CDR3 has 14 residues. V lost 5 bases and J 1 base, leaving 11 bases between the germline ends. CDR3 in amino acids: CASSAGSGNTEAFF. CDR3 nucleotides: TGTGCCAGCAGCGCAGGATCTGGGAACACTGAAGCTTTCTTT.

This clone was picked up a small number of times. Other DNA sequences of this sample code for an identical CDR3. V gene TRBV30 combines with J gene TRBJ1-2; D is uncertain. Germline values: CDR1 GTSNPN, CDR2 SVGIG (reference sequence). The CDR3 has 11 amino acids. Trimming left V 0 bases short and J 8 bases short, with 7 bases between. This CDR3 is CAWSVLRGYTF. The CDR3 DNA follows: TGTGCCTGGAGTGTACTGCGAGGCTACACCTTC.

This clone has a handful of counts. V and J are TRBV10-3 and TRBJ2-1; the D gene is possibly TRBD2 (5 bases). Per germline, CDR1 ENHRY and CDR2 SYGVKD. The CDR3 has 17 amino acids. Trimming took 0 bases from V and 4 from J, leaving 16 bases between them. Here the CDR3 reads CAISESVASGRYNEQFF. CDR3 nucleotides: TGTGCCATCAGTGAGTCAGTGGCGAGCGGAAGGTACAATGAGCAGTTCTTC.

The chain is built from TRBV27 and TRBJ2-3; 7 nucleotides align to TRBD2. Germline V gives CDR1 MNHEY, CDR2 SMNVEV (reference sequence). This CDR3 spans 15 amino acids. J lost 4 bases, V lost 1 base, and 5 bases had no gene match. The CDR3 loop is CASSLFGRRADTQYF. In nucleotides, the CDR3 is TGTGCCAGCAGTTTATTCGGGAGGCGCGCAGATACGCAGTATTTT.

The sample holds many counts of this clone. V usage is TRBV18 and J usage is TRBJ1-3; 10 positions match TRBD1. Germline V lookup: CDR1 KGHSH, CDR2 LQKENI. CDR3 length: 18 residues. Trimming cost V 6 bases and J 2 bases; bases outside gene matches: 13. DNA for the CDR3: TGTGCCAGCTCTCAAAAAGCCCCAGGACAGGGGGCTGGAAACACCATATATTTT. Residues: CASSQKAPGQGAGNTIYF.

This clone was seen only a few times. The chain recombines TRBV5-4 with TRBJ1-4, with TRBD1 identical over 7 bases. CDR3 length: 14 residues. Germline CDR1 and CDR2: SGHNT and YYREEE (reference sequence). The V and J ends lost 4 bases and 8 bases, in that order; junction bases with no gene match: 8. For the CDR3, the DNA is TGTGCCAGCAGCCCCGAACGACAGGGAGAAAAACTGTTTTTT. This sequence encodes CASSPERQGEKLFF.

The chain carries TRBV5-1 and TRBJ1-2; the D is unclear. CDR1 is SGHRS and CDR2 is YFSETQ in the germline V gene. V lost 0 bases, J lost 2 bases, and 11 bases lay in between. The CDR3 extends over 15 amino acids. Here the CDR3 DNA reads TGCGCCAGCAGCTTGGACAGTTGGGTGAACTATGGCTACACCTTC. This encodes CASSLDSWVNYGYTF. Together with reference TRBV5-1 and TRBJ1-2, the CDR3 gives the full variable domain: KAGVTQTPRYLIKTRGQQVTLSCSPISGHRSVSWYQQTPGQGLQFLFEYFSETQRNKGNFPGRFSGRQFSNSRSEMNVSTLELGDSALYLCASSLDSWVNYGYTFGSGTRLTVV.